This TCR beta chain was sequenced during a study of blood T cell repertoires in COVID-19. Study details: Specimens from acute and convalescent COVID-19 originated in the United States, Italy and Spain.

Sequencing was performed with immunoSEQ multiplex PCR; in TCRdb, only in-frame clones are kept and a portion is missing. The table has over 250,000 clones, roughly 86% seen once; the top ten hold about 2%. Residents of approximately 25 US areas, aged about 18 to 89 years, made up the participants. Among Cohort 3 donors, those recovered had two negative PCRs, clearance, or symptom resolution. Sequencing was carried out using PBMCs or T cells enriched from blood (not recorded which). The receptor's source is a woman aged 55-69 years who had recovered from COVID-19.

The CDR3 protein is CASSYSLVFIKSSYNEQFF. The DNA of the CDR3 is TGTGCCAGCAGTTACTCCCTCGTATTTATTAAGAGCTCCTACAATGAGCAGTTCTTC. The chain carries TRBV6-2 or TRBV6-3 and TRBJ2-1; no clear D. CDR1 MNHEY and CDR2 SVGEGT come from the germline V gene. V was shortened by 0 bases and J by 0 bases, with 18 bases between the two germline ends. The CDR3 length is 19 residues.